These 12 T cell receptor beta chains came from one sample sequenced in a study of identical twins. TCRdb analysed the 5' RACE reads with MiXCR anew, one entry per CDR3 protein. The sample consists of 250,000 or so distinct CDR3 sequences, about 8% of them appearing once. The sample was also linked to a second study, of yellow fever vaccine responses in identical twins.

Sequenced: CD8+ T cells sorted from blood. The origin of the receptors is a woman aged 18-30 years in good health.

CDR3 protein: CASSWTVGRETQYF. In DNA, the CDR3 is TGTGCCAGCAGTTGGACAGTGGGGAGGGAGACCCAGTACTTC. This rearrangement joins TRBV27 to TRBJ2-5; D may be TRBD1 or TRBD2 (6 bases each). The ends were cut back, 4 bases at V and 5 bases at J, with 14 bases in the middle. The CDR3 length is 14 residues. CDR1 is MNHEY, CDR2 SMNVEV, per germline (reference sequence).

The rearrangement links TRBV6-1 to TRBJ2-2; TRBD2 matches at 11 bases. Germline-derived CDR1 and CDR2 are MNHNS and SASEGT. V gave up 5 bases and J gave up 4 bases; unmatched junction bases: 3. The CDR3 sequence is 15 residues long. Here the CDR3 DNA reads TGTGCCAGCAGTACGGGACTAGCGGCCACCGGGGAGCTGTTTTTT. This codes for CASSTGLAATGELFF.

This clonotype turned up a few times. The V call is TRBV15, the J call TRBJ2-7; D is unclear. V dropped 0 bases and J dropped 3 bases, with 9 bases sitting between them. From germline, CDR1 is LNHNV and CDR2 YYDKDF (reference sequence). The CDR3 is 14 amino acids. The CDR3 reads CATSRDRTDYEQYF. As DNA, the CDR3 is TGTGCCACCAGCAGAGACCGGACGGACTACGAGCAGTACTTC.

This clonotype was recorded at least ten times. The chain uses TRBV4-3 and TRBJ2-1; 11 positions match TRBD2. V shed 0 bases and J 7 bases; nucleotides not matched to a gene: 5. This CDR3 is 16 amino acids long. Germline lookup yields CDR1 LGHNA and CDR2 YSLEER. The CDR3: CASSQEVAGGGNEQFF. DNA for the CDR3: TGCGCCAGCAGCCAAGAAGTAGCGGGAGGGGGTAATGAGCAGTTCTTC.

The CDR3 loop reads CSVENMNTEAFF. CDR3 bases: TGCAGCGTTGAGAACATGAACACTGAAGCTTTCTTT. The rearrangement joins TRBV29-1 to TRBJ1-1; no reliable D call. CDR1 SQVTM and CDR2 ANQGSEA come from the germline V gene. The CDR3 is 12 residues long. V shed 3 bases and J shed 0 bases, with 5 bases lying between them.

In this sample, this clonotype turned up a few times. This rearrangement joins TRBV28 to TRBJ2-7; D is undetermined. CDR3 size: 16 residues. Between the trimmed V and J ends, which lost 5 bases and 3 bases, there was a span of 20 bases. Germline CDR1 reads MDHEN; CDR2 reads SYDVKM. The CDR3 sequence: CASSGSGARPYYEQYF. CDR3 coding DNA: TGTGCCAGCAGTGGTTCTGGCGCCAGACCCTACTACGAGCAGTACTTC.

This clonotype was counted a few times. The V gene is TRBV12-3 or TRBV12-4, the J gene TRBJ2-7; D is possibly TRBD1 or TRBD2 (7 bases each). The V and J ends lost 7 bases and 5 bases respectively, with 24 bases between them. This CDR3 region has 16 residues. The CDR3 region has the DNA TGTGCCAGCAACTGGGGAGGGGGCGAAGTATCCAACGAGCAGTACTTC. This translates into CASNWGGGEVSNEQYF.

This clonotype occurred a few times. The genes are TRBV6-1 and TRBJ2-7; D gene unclear. The CDR3 is made up of 15 amino acids. Germline CDR1 reads MNHNS; CDR2 reads SASEGT. V lost 5 bases and J 0 bases, leaving 14 bases between the germline ends. DNA of the CDR3: TGTGCCAGCAGTCCCCGGCAGGCGAGCTCCTACGAGCAGTACTTC. This encodes CASSPRQASSYEQYF.

The chain employs TRBV7-9 and TRBJ1-2; no reliable D call. V was pared by 1 base and J by 3 bases, with 6 bases between. The CDR3 consists of 13 residues. In germline, CDR1 is SEHNR, CDR2 FQNEAQ (reference sequence). The CDR3 region is CASSLGAHYGYTF. In nucleotides, the CDR3 is TGTGCCAGCAGCTTAGGGGCCCACTATGGCTACACCTTC.

This clonotype was seen only a few times. This chain links TRBV7-2 with TRBJ2-5, with a tentative D call TRBD2 (5 bases). Germline V gene sequence: CDR1 SGHTA, CDR2 FQGNSA. The CDR3 has 16 amino acids. With 3 bases removed from V and 1 base from J, the gap between germline ends came to 15 bases. The CDR3 is CASSFLGRGSQETQYF. The CDR3 bases are TGTGCCAGCAGCTTCCTCGGCAGAGGGAGCCAAGAGACCCAGTACTTC.

The J gene is TRBJ2-2, the V gene TRBV29-1, with D unresolved. The CDR3 spans 12 residues. V was clipped by 5 bases and J by 4 bases, with 8 bases between them. Germline-derived CDR1 and CDR2 are SQVTM and ANQGSEA. The CDR3 bases are TGCAGCGTTCCAACTTCCACCGGGGAGCTGTTTTTT. Amino acids: CSVPTSTGELFF.

V gene TRBV4-3 combines with J gene TRBJ2-7; 12 nucleotides align to TRBD2. CDR1 is LGHNA, CDR2 YSLEER, per germline. This CDR3 has 15 residues. V lost 2 bases, J lost 2 bases, and 1 base stayed unmatched. The CDR3 region is CASSQWTSGAYEQYF. The CDR3 coding sequence is TGCGCCAGCAGCCAATGGACTAGCGGGGCCTACGAGCAGTACTTC.